The rows below give T cell receptor beta chains drawn from one sample of a study of blood T cells in healthy people across ages. TCRdb passed the 5' RACE reads through MiXCR, listing each CDR3 protein once. Among hundreds of thousands of distinct CDR3 sequences listed, around 50% were seen once. Sequencing was carried out using blood. Receptors originate from a woman at least 80 years old in good health. Each CDR3 is given with its conserved first and last residue. The order of the fields is D gene, V gene, CDR3 length, clone size, CDR3 protein. D genes are given only for firm matches. Clone size is shown for a subset of rows, as once, few, many or a class of expanded clone.

>TRBD2|TRBV12-3/TRBV12-4|17|.
CASSPRTSGRDWNEQFF
>.|TRBV5-1|12|many
CASSLDRDGYTF
>.|TRBV9|13|many
CASSPFSTDTQYF
>.|TRBV9|14|.
CASSVDGTNQPQHF
>.|TRBV28|12|many
CASSFRLRGYTF
>TRBD1|TRBV5-1|16|.
CASSPEPGQGNTEAFF
>.|TRBV10-3|12|.
CAISEPYSGYTF
>TRBD1|TRBV29-1|19|once
CSVAPAGTGGTSYNSPLHF
>TRBD2|TRBV28|20|many
CASSPFYKVTSGLSSDTQYF
>.|TRBV11-2|15|.
CASSAGRTSSYEQYF
>TRBD2|TRBV20-1|17|.
CSASGLAGIESTDTQYF
>TRBD1|TRBV3-1|19|many
CASSQDDRDRGLVQETQYF
>.|TRBV29-1|11|.
CSVETGYGYTF
>TRBD1|TRBV5-1|15|.
CASSFGGTGGREQYF
>.|TRBV28|11|.
CASLQDYEQYF
>.|TRBV6-5|14|.
CASSDPSSKNIQYF
>.|TRBV6-5|13|.
CASSPGGADTQYF
>.|TRBV5-1|16|few
CASSLDGHASWTEAFF
>.|TRBV20-1|15|many
CSASPGPPDNEKLFF
>.|TRBV28|14|once
CASQTGDSNQPQHF
>.|TRBV27|14|.
CASSWVGTNNEQFF
>.|TRBV7-2|15|.
CASSLGAGNHYGYTF
>.|TRBV5-1|15|many
CASSLTGATQNIQYF
>TRBD1|TRBV29-1|13|.
CSGAGQGNTEAFF
>.|TRBV24-1|16|.
CATSDPKDGRGDIQYF
>.|TRBV20-1|11|.
CSASPTTVAFF
>.|TRBV20-1|11|once
CSAKGAKTQYF
>TRBD1|TRBV6-6|15|.
CASSGQGRYNQPQHF
>.|TRBV7-6|16|.
CASSSLSTDPTDTQYF
>.|TRBV5-6|13|.
CASSLVFTGELFF
>.|TRBV15|13|.
CATSRGVLYEQYF
>.|TRBV12-3/TRBV12-4|15|once
CASCYADGGRNIQYF
>.|TRBV5-1|14|.
CASSPTGSSPLVFF
>.|TRBV7-2|13|.
CASTNRDSYEQYF
>TRBD2|TRBV9|15|many
CASSAGLAAYNEQFF